Shown below are 7 T cell receptor beta chains from a single sample sequenced in a study of T cells in Graves' hyperthyroidism and ophthalmopathy. RNA transcripts provided the source from which TCR beta CDR3 regions were amplified. The HTBI primer set drove a first-round RT-PCR of the TCR CDR3. MiXCR, run by TCRdb on the multiplex PCR reads, gives a single entry per CDR3 protein. This table has roughly 290,000 distinct CDR3 sequences, roughly 13% appearing once. The specimen sequenced was blood. The origin of the receptors is a woman aged 25 to 45 with Graves' hyperthyroidism that later progressed to Graves' ophthalmopathy.

This clonotype was recorded many times. The rearrangement links TRBV27 to TRBJ2-1, with D maybe TRBD2 (5 bases). Trimming removed 6 bases at V and 0 bases at J, with 12 bases between. CDR3 size: 15 residues. Germline CDR1 is MNHEY and CDR2 is SMNVEV (reference sequence). The CDR3 is CASREGLSSYNEQFF. CDR3 DNA: TGTGCCAGCAGGGAAGGACTTAGCTCCTACAATGAGCAGTTCTTC.

This clonotype was counted many times. This chain joins TRBV2 and TRBJ2-5, with 7 nucleotides matching TRBD1. The CDR3 contains 15 residues. Germline CDR1 and CDR2: SNHLY and FYNNEI. With 6 bases clipped from V and 1 base from J, the junction kept 8 bases outside the gene matches. For the CDR3, the DNA is TGTGCCAGCAGGGCCGGGACAGTCCCCCAAGAGACCCAGTACTTC. Protein: CASRAGTVPQETQYF. Based on the CDR3 plus reference TRBV2 and TRBJ2-5, the full variable domain is EPEVTQTPSHQVTQMGQEVILRCVPISNHLYFYWYRQILGQKVEFLVSFYNNEISEKSEIFDDQFSVERPDGSNFTLKIRSTKLEDSAMYFCASRAGTVPQETQYFGPGTRLLVL.

This clonotype came up a few times. Given a much more abundant clone one base away, this may be a read error. V gene TRBV9 combines with J gene TRBJ2-7; 11 bases agree with TRBD2. CDR1 and CDR2 from the germline V gene are SGDLS and YYNGEE. Trimming cost V 4 bases and J 0 bases; bases outside gene matches: 9. The CDR3 runs to 17 residues. The CDR3 DNA follows: TGTGCCAGCAGCATGACCCCCGGGACTAGCGGCTCCTACGAGCAGTACTTC. Translating gives CASSMTPGTSGSYEQYF.

In this sample, this clonotype turned up many times. V usage is TRBV20-1 and J usage is TRBJ2-3; the match to TRBD1 covers 7 bases. Looked up from germline, CDR1 is DFQATT and CDR2 is SNEGSKA (reference sequence). With V trimmed by 1 base and J by 1 base, 5 bases remained unmatched. CDR3 length: 15 residues. Written as DNA, the CDR3 is TGCAGTGCTAGAGTACAGGGGTGGGGCACAGATACGCAGTATTTT. Residues: CSARVQGWGTDTQYF.

The CDR3 DNA reads as TGTGCCAGTAGTGCCTCGGGCGGGAGTCAGGCTGAGCAGTTCTTC. Amino acid sequence: CASSASGGSQAEQFF. This rearrangement joins TRBV19 to TRBJ2-1; the match to TRBD2 covers 7 bases. V trimming: 5 bases; J trimming: 9 bases; junction bases outside the gene matches: 13. Per the germline V gene, CDR1 is LNHDA and CDR2 is SQIVND (reference sequence). This CDR3 contains 15 residues.

In its sample, this clonotype was seen many times. V gene TRBV20-1 combines with J gene TRBJ2-3; 8 nucleotides agree with TRBD2. This CDR3 has 15 residues. Germline CDR1 is DFQATT and CDR2 is SNEGSKA (reference sequence). With V trimmed by 5 bases and J by 5 bases, 12 bases remained unmatched. The CDR3 nucleotides are TGCAGTGCTCCGGATCCGGGACTAGGGTTAGATACGCAGTATTTT. Its protein product is CSAPDPGLGLDTQYF.

Ten or more counts support this clonotype. CDR3 nucleotides: TGTGCCAGCAGCCCCCGGGACAGGGGTTTCGGCTACACCTTC. Translation: CASSPRDRGFGYTF. The genes are TRBV7-3 and TRBJ1-2, with 10 bases fitting TRBD1. From germline, CDR1 is SGHTA and CDR2 FQGTGA. CDR3 size: 14 residues. J lost 8 bases, V lost 5 bases, and 8 bases had no gene match.